What follows are 26 T cell receptor beta chains derived from one specimen sequenced in a study of blood T cell repertoires in COVID-19. Generated by immunoSEQ multiplex PCR, the TCRdb table keeps only in-frame clones and is missing some. The repertoire has about 310,000 clones, around 89% of them found once; the top ten carry around 9.5%. The sequencing input was PBMCs or T cells enriched from blood (not recorded which). These receptor sequences come from a woman aged 35 to 49 who had recovered from COVID-19.

This rearrangement joins TRBV28 to TRBJ1-1; no firm D call. CDR1 is MDHEN, CDR2 SYDVKM, per germline. V lost 6 bases and J lost 4, with 12 bases in between. The CDR3 is 13 residues long. This CDR3 is CASRTPGSTEAFF. The CDR3 nucleotides are TGTGCCAGCAGAACCCCTGGTAGCACTGAAGCTTTCTTT. The entire variable domain, with the rest obtained from reference TRBV28 and TRBJ1-1, is as follows: DVKVTQSSRYLVKRTGEKVFLECVQDMDHENMFWYRQDPGLGLRLIYFSYDVKMKEKGDIPEGYSVSREKKERFSLILESASTNQTSMYLCASRTPGSTEAFFGQGTRLTVV.

The chain recombines TRBV5-4 with TRBJ1-1, with 11 bases that match TRBD1. Germline-derived CDR1 and CDR2 are SGHNT and YYREEE (reference sequence). V shed 5 bases and J 7 bases; nucleotides not matched to a gene: 16. The CDR3 is 17 residues long. The CDR3 is CASSRTGGTDSSIEAFF. In nucleotides, the CDR3 is TGTGCCAGCAGTAGGACAGGGGGCACCGACTCGAGTATTGAAGCTTTCTTT.

This sequence joins TRBV28 and TRBJ1-5; D gene uncertain. This CDR3 contains 13 residues. The ends were cut back, 5 bases at V and 9 bases at J, with 14 bases in the middle. Germline V lookup: CDR1 MDHEN, CDR2 SYDVKM. The CDR3 DNA sequence: TGTGCCAGCAGTCCTAATTTCCGTCTGCCCCAGCATTTT. This codes for CASSPNFRLPQHF.

The chain combines TRBV4-3 with TRBJ2-5; D is perhaps TRBD2 (5 bases). The CDR3 runs to 16 residues. V lost 0 bases, J lost 5 bases, and 16 bases lay in between. Germline CDR1 and CDR2: LGHNA and YSLEER. The CDR3 here is CASSQDIAGAGETQYF. The DNA for the CDR3 is TGCGCCAGCAGCCAAGATATCGCGGGCGCGGGCGAGACCCAGTACTTC.

V and J are TRBV7-2 and TRBJ1-2; 7 positions match TRBD1. The junction had 3 bases not matched to a gene; V was cut back by 3 bases and J by 2 bases. The CDR3 is 14 amino acids. Germline CDR1 SGHTA, CDR2 FQGNSA. The CDR3 DNA reads TGTGCCAGCAGCTTTGCGGGACAGAACTATGGCTACACCTTC. It specifies CASSFAGQNYGYTF.

This chain connects TRBV19 to TRBJ1-2; D is uncertain. This CDR3 region has 15 residues. The ends were cut back, 7 bases at V and 0 bases at J, with 15 bases in the middle. The V gene's germline CDR1 is LNHDA and CDR2 SQIVND (reference sequence). The CDR3 sequence is CASTYRRGANYGYTF. The CDR3 DNA reads TGTGCCAGTACTTATCGCCGGGGAGCTAACTATGGCTACACCTTC.

The chain combines TRBV24-1 with TRBJ2-1, with TRBD2 matching over 15 bases. V was pared by 4 bases and J by 3 bases, with 6 bases of the junction left unmatched. The CDR3 totals 18 residues. Germline V gene data show CDR1 as KGHDR and CDR2 as SFDVKD. CDR3 sequence reads: CATSEPGLAGGFYNEQFF. CDR3 bases: TGTGCCACCAGTGAACCGGGACTAGCGGGAGGCTTCTACAATGAGCAGTTCTTC.

The gene calls are TRBV19 and TRBJ1-5; TRBD1 matches 11 bases. Looked up from germline, CDR1 is LNHDA and CDR2 is SQIVND (reference sequence). Trimming removed 5 bases from V and 5 bases from J; junction bases left unmatched: 5. This CDR3 comprises 15 residues. CDR3 region: CASSLGQGAHQPQHF. The CDR3, as DNA: TGTGCCAGTAGTCTAGGACAGGGGGCTCATCAGCCCCAGCATTTT.

V usage is TRBV7-6 and J usage is TRBJ1-5, with 11 positions matching TRBD1. Germline V CDR1 and CDR2: SGHVS, FNYEAQ. V trimming: 5 bases; J trimming: 2 bases; junction bases outside the gene matches: 20. The CDR3 runs 21 residues. CDR3 in amino acids: CASSRNRGQGAGMSGNQPQHF. The CDR3 nucleotides are TGTGCCAGCAGCCGGAACCGAGGACAGGGGGCCGGGATGAGTGGCAATCAGCCCCAGCATTTT.

The genes are TRBV5-4 and TRBJ2-1; possibly TRBD2 for D (7 bases). CDR1 and CDR2 from the germline V gene are SGHNT and YYREEE (reference sequence). The CDR3 runs 16 residues. Trimming cost V 4 bases and J 6 bases, with 20 bases left between them. The CDR3 DNA is TGTGCCAGCAGCCCCGGGGGGCTCAGGGCCCTCAATGAGCAGTTCTTC. Amino acids: CASSPGGLRALNEQFF.

The chain employs TRBV24-1 and TRBJ1-5; 7 positions match TRBD1. The ends lost 2 bases at V and 8 bases at J; junction bases unmatched: 5. CDR1 and CDR2 from the germline V gene are KGHDR and SFDVKD. The CDR3 is made up of 14 amino acids. CDR3 bases: TGTGCCACCAGTGATTCGGACAGGAAAGAGCCCCAGCATTTT. It specifies CATSDSDRKEPQHF.

The rearrangement joins TRBV5-1 to TRBJ1-2, with D perhaps TRBD1 (6 bases). Trimming took 4 bases from V and 5 from J, leaving 12 bases between them. Germline CDR1 reads SGHRS; CDR2 reads YFSETQ. The CDR3 spans 13 residues. The CDR3 is CASSLQGEYGYTF. The CDR3 bases are TGCGCCAGCAGCCTACAGGGAGAATATGGCTACACCTTC.

The chain uses TRBV6-2 or TRBV6-3 and TRBJ1-1; 10 bases match TRBD1. The germline gives CDR1 MNHEY, CDR2 SVGEGT. The CDR3 covers 15 residues. J lost 2 bases, V lost 5 bases, and 5 bases had no gene match. This CDR3 is CASSPGDRGNTEAFF. The DNA of the CDR3 is TGTGCCAGCAGTCCCGGGGACAGGGGAAACACTGAAGCTTTCTTT.

The V and J genes are TRBV7-8 and TRBJ2-1, with 9 bases aligning to TRBD2. The CDR3 sequence is 17 residues long. Unmatched junction bases numbered 18, after V lost 5 bases and J lost 10 bases. In germline, CDR1 is SGHVS, CDR2 FQNEAQ. The CDR3 nucleotides are TGTGCCAGCAGCCCCCTGGGAGGAGCGGGGGGTTGGGCGGAGCAGTTCTTC. Translation gives CASSPLGGAGGWAEQFF.

Within the sample, this clone is medium-sized (0.01 to 0.1%). The CDR3: CASSTGRRYTF. As DNA, the CDR3 is TGTGCCAGTAGTACAGGGAGGCGCTACACCTTC. The chain recombines TRBV19 with TRBJ1-2, with a possible D match to TRBD1 (5 bases). The CDR3 contains 11 residues. CDR1 and CDR2 (germline): LNHDA, SQIVND (reference sequence). V gave up 4 bases and J gave up 9 bases, with 9 bases separating them. Full variable domain (outside the CDR3, taken from reference TRBV19 and TRBJ1-2): DGGITQSPKYLFRKEGQNVTLSCEQNLNHDAMYWYRQDPGQGLRLIYYSQIVNDFQKGDIAEGYSVSREKKESFPLTVTSAQKNPTAFYLCASSTGRRYTFGSGTRLTVV.

V usage is TRBV5-1 and J usage is TRBJ2-7; D possibly corresponds to TRBD2 (5 bases). The CDR3 spans 13 residues. CDR1 SGHRS and CDR2 YFSETQ come from the germline V gene. With 0 bases removed from V and 9 bases from J, the gap between germline ends came to 13 bases. The CDR3 nucleotides read TGCGCCAGCAGCTTGGAAGGACCGGGAAGGCAGTACTTC. Amino acids: CASSLEGPGRQYF.

V is TRBV4-1 and J is TRBJ1-4, with no clear D. Per germline, CDR1 MGHRA and CDR2 YSYEKL. CDR3 size: 12 residues. The germline V and J ends were trimmed by 1 base and 7 bases, with 4 bases remaining between them. The CDR3 DNA is TGCGCCAGCAGCCAAGGAGGTGAAAAACTGTTTTTT. It is translated as CASSQGGEKLFF.

The chain joins TRBV27 to TRBJ2-7, with 7 bases identical to TRBD2. The junction had 9 bases not matched to a gene; V was cut back by 2 bases and J by 5 bases. Germline CDR1 and CDR2: MNHEY and SMNVEV (reference sequence). CDR3 size: 15 residues. CDR3 residues: CASSLMSAGVNEQYF. CDR3 DNA sequence: TGTGCCAGCAGTTTAATGTCGGCGGGAGTGAACGAGCAGTACTTC.

The chain recombines TRBV29-1 with TRBJ2-3; TRBD1 matches 10 bases. From germline, CDR1 is SQVTM and CDR2 ANQGSEA. There are 13 residues in the CDR3. J lost 4 bases, V lost 6 bases, and 4 bases had no gene match. The CDR3 DNA is TGCAGCGTCCAGGACAGGGGGGCAGATACGCAGTATTTT. Translating it yields CSVQDRGADTQYF.

The chain has TRBV7-6 and TRBJ2-1; 13 bases are shared with TRBD2. Germline V CDR1 and CDR2: SGHVS, FNYEAQ. V shed 5 bases, J shed 8 bases, and the junction held 6 bases outside the gene matches. The CDR3 runs to 15 residues. The CDR3 protein is CASSPGTSGVHEQFF. For the CDR3, the DNA is TGTGCCAGCAGCCCAGGGACTAGCGGGGTCCATGAGCAGTTCTTC.

CDR3 nucleotide sequence: TGTGCCAGCAGTTTAGAGGGATATGGCTACACCTTC. Translating gives CASSLEGYGYTF. The chain has TRBV27 and TRBJ1-2, with D uncertain. Germline V lookup: CDR1 MNHEY, CDR2 SMNVEV (reference sequence). V lost 2 bases to trimming and J lost 5 bases, with 6 bases between them. The length of the CDR3 is 12 residues.

The V and J genes are TRBV20-1 and TRBJ1-1, with unresolved D. The germline V and J ends were trimmed by 3 bases and 6 bases, with 8 bases remaining between them. Germline V gene data show CDR1 as DFQATT and CDR2 as SNEGSKA (reference sequence). The CDR3 consists of 11 residues. CDR3 nucleotides: TGCAGTGCTAGCTTGGGCCCTGAAGCTTTCTTT. Translation: CSASLGPEAFF.

This chain uses TRBV20-1 with TRBJ1-1; D gene uncertain. CDR1 DFQATT and CDR2 SNEGSKA come from the germline V gene (reference sequence). V lost 3 bases, J lost 3 bases, and 5 bases lay in between. The CDR3 is 11 residues long. Here the CDR3 DNA reads TGCAGTGCTAGGGGAGACACTGAAGCTTTCTTT. Its protein product is CSARGDTEAFF.

The V and J genes are TRBV9 and TRBJ1-3; D unclear. Germline-derived CDR1 and CDR2 are SGDLS and YYNGEE. The CDR3 loop spans 16 amino acids. Trimming shortened V by 2 bases and J by 0 bases, and 12 bases separated the two germline ends. The CDR3 loop reads CASSVGEGTSGNTIYF. For the CDR3, the DNA is TGTGCCAGCAGCGTTGGGGAGGGTACCTCTGGAAACACCATATATTTT.

A remark on this clone: One end of the junction fails to match germline, which may point to a read error. This chain uses TRBV7-7 with TRBJ2-5, with 9 nucleotides matching TRBD2. The CDR3 sequence is 16 residues long. Germline assignment: CDR1 SSHAT and CDR2 FNYEAQ (reference sequence). CDR3 residues: CASSSLSGRFVETQYF. As DNA, the CDR3 is TGTGCTAGCAGCTCGTTGAGCGGGAGGTTCGTCGAGACCCAGTACTTC.

This clone was seen only once. The rearrangement uses TRBV7-2 and TRBJ1-5; D ambiguous. The CDR3 contains 15 residues. CDR1 SGHTA and CDR2 FQGNSA come from the germline V gene. V dropped 5 bases and J dropped 3 bases, with 14 bases sitting between them. The CDR3 nucleotides are TGTGCCAGCAGCGTTAGAGGTGGAGACAATCAGCCCCAGCATTTT. It encodes CASSVRGGDNQPQHF.